This TCR beta chain stems from a study of beta chain features in type 1 diabetes. Study context: No patient-donor differences in age, gender, total cells or subset yield.

Once sorted, every population was more than 95% pure. CDR3 length: 13 amino acids. The ends were cut back, 6 bases at V and 5 bases at J, with 14 bases in the middle. The germline gives CDR1 SQVTM, CDR2 ANQGSEA. In the case of this clone: The target antigen is unknown.

Expressed TCRB transcripts were sequenced, since all the RNA that had been isolated was reverse transcribed. The method was immunoSEQ multiplex PCR; TCRdb's version includes in-frame clones alone and lacks a portion of them. The repertoire includes 200,000 to 300,000 clones, 20% of them detected once, and 0.028% sits in the top ten. Study observations and caveats: The study found moderately but significantly shorter TCRB CDR3s in all four CD4+ subsets of Type 1 diabetes patients. Relative to healthy donors, patients appeared to have naive, central memory and Treg TCRB repertoires that were more similar.

Input material: naive CD4+ T cells from blood. The clonotype comes from a woman in her thirties or forties with type 1 diabetes. The V and J genes are TRBV29-1 and TRBJ2-1; perhaps TRBD2 as D (6 bases). CDR3 sequence (DNA): TGCAGCGTGTCCCGTAGCGGCAACAATGAGCAGTTCTTC. Its protein is CSVSRSGNNEQFF.